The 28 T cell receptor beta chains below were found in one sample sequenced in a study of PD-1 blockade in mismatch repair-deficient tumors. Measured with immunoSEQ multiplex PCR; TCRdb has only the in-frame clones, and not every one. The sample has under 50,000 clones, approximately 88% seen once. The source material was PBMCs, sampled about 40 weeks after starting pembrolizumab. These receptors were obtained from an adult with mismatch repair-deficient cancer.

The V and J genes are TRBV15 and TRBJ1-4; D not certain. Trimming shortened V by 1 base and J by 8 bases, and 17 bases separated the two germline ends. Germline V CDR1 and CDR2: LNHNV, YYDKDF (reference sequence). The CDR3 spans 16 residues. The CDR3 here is CATSRVGPRGEEKLFF. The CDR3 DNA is TGTGCCACCAGCAGAGTTGGGCCGCGTGGGGAGGAAAAACTGTTTTTT. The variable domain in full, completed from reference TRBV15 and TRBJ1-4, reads DAMVIQNPRYQVTQFGKPVTLSCSQTLNHNVMYWYQQKSSQAPKLLFHYYDKDFNNEADTPDNFQSRRPNTSFCFLDIRSPGLGDTAMYLCATSRVGPRGEEKLFFGSGTQLSVL.

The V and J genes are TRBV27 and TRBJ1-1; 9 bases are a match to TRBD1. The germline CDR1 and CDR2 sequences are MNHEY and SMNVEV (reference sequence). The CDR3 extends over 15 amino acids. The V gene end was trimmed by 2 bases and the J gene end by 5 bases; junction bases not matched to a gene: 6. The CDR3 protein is CASSLNRGRETEAFF. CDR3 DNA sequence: TGTGCCAGCAGTTTAAACAGGGGGCGCGAGACTGAAGCTTTCTTT.

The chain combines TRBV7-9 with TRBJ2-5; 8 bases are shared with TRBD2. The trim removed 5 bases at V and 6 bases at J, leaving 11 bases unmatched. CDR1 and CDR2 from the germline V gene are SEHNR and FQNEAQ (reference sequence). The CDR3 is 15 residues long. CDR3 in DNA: TGTGCCAGCAGCCCATGGGGGCGGGAGGATCAGACCCAGTACTTC. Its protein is CASSPWGREDQTQYF.

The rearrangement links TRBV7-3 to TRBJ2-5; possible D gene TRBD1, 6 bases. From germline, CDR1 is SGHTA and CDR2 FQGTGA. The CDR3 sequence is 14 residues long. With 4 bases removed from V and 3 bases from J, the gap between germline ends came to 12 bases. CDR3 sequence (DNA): TGTGCCAGCAGCTCCTACCGACAGGAAGAGACCCAGTACTTC. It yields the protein CASSSYRQEETQYF. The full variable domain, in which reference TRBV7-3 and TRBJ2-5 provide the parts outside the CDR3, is GAGVSQTPSNKVTEKGKYVELRCDPISGHTALYWYRQSLGQGPEFLIYFQGTGAADDSGLPNDRFFAVRPEGSVSTLKIQRTERGDSAVYLCASSSYRQEETQYFGPGTRLLVL.

CDR3 loop: CASRLLYGYTF. The CDR3 DNA sequence: TGTGCCAGCAGACTTCTCTATGGCTACACCTTC. The J gene is TRBJ1-2, the V gene TRBV28; D is unresolved. The germline gives CDR1 MDHEN, CDR2 SYDVKM. This CDR3 contains 11 residues. V was clipped by 6 bases and J by 4 bases, with 6 bases between them.

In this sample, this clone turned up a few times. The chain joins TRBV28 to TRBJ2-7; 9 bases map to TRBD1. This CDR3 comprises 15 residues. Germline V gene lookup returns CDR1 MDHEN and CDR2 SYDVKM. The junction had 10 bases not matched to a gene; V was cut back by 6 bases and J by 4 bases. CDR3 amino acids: CASRSTGQGGYEQYF. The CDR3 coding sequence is TGTGCCAGCAGGTCAACGGGACAGGGAGGATACGAGCAGTACTTC. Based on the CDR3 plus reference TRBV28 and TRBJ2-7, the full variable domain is DVKVTQSSRYLVKRTGEKVFLECVQDMDHENMFWYRQDPGLGLRLIYFSYDVKMKEKGDIPEGYSVSREKKERFSLILESASTNQTSMYLCASRSTGQGGYEQYFGPGTRLTVT.

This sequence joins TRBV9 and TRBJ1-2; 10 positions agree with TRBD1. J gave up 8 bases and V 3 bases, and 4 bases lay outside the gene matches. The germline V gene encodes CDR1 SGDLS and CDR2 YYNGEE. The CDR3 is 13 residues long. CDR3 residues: CASSGQGAGGYTF. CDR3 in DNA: TGTGCCAGCAGCGGACAGGGGGCGGGCGGCTACACCTTC.

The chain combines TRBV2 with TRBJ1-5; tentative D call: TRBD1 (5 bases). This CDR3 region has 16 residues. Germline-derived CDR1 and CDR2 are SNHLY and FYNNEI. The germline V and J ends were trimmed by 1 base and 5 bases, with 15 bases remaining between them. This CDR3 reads CASSEGGARSYQPQHF. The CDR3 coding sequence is TGTGCCAGCAGTGAAGGGGGCGCACGCTCGTATCAGCCCCAGCATTTT.

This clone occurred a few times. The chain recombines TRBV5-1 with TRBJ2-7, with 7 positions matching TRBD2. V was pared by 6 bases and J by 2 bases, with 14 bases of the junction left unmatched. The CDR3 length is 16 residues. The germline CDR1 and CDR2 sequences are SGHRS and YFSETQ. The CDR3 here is CASTPGSSGDPYEQYF. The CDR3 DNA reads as TGCGCCAGCACCCCGGGATCTAGCGGAGATCCCTACGAGCAGTACTTC.

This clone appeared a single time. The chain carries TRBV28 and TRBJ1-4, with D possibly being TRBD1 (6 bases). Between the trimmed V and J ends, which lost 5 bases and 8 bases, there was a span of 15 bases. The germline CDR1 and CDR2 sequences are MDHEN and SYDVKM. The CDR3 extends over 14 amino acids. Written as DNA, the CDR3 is TGTGCCAGCAGTCCGGGACAACTAGAAGAAAAACTGTTTTTT. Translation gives CASSPGQLEEKLFF.

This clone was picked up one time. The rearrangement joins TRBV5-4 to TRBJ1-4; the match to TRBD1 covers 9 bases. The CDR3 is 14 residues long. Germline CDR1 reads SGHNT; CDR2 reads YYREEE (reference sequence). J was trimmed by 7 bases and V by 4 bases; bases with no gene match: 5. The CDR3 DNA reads TGTGCCAGCAGCCCGGGACAGGGAGTTGAAAAACTGTTTTTT. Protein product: CASSPGQGVEKLFF.

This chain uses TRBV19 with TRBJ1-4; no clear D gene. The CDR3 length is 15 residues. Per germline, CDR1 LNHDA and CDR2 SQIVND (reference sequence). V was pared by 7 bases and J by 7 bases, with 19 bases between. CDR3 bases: TGTGCCAGTACCCCGAGATCAGTAGGAGGTGAAAAACTGTTTTTT. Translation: CASTPRSVGGEKLFF.

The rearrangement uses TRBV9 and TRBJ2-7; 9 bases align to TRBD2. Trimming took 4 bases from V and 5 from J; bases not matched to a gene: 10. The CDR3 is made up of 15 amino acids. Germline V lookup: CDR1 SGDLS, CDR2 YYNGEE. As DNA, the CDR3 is TGTGCCAGCAGCACCGCGGGAGGGGGCTTCCACGAGCAGTACTTC. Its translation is CASSTAGGGFHEQYF.

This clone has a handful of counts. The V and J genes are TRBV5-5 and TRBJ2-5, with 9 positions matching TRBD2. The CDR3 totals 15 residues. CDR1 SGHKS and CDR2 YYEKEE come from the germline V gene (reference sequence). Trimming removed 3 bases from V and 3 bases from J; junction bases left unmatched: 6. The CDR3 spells CASSSQTSGEETQYF. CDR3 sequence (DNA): TGTGCCAGCAGCTCACAGACTAGCGGTGAAGAGACCCAGTACTTC.

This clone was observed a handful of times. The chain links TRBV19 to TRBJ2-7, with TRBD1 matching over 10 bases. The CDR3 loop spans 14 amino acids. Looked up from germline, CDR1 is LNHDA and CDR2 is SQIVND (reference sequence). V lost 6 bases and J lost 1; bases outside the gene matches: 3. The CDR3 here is CASRGTGESYEQYF. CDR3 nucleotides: TGTGCCAGTAGGGGGACAGGGGAGTCCTACGAGCAGTACTTC. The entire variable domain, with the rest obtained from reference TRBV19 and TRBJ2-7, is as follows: DGGITQSPKYLFRKEGQNVTLSCEQNLNHDAMYWYRQDPGQGLRLIYYSQIVNDFQKGDIAEGYSVSREKKESFPLTVTSAQKNPTAFYLCASRGTGESYEQYFGPGTRLTVT.

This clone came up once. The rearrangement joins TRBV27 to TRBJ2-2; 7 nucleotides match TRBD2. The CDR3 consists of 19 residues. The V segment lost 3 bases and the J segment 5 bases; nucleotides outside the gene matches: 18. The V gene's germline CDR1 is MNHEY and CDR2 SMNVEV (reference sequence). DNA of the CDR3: TGTGCCAGCAGTTTTAGACTAACGGGCGGGAGTACTCGGACCGGGGAGCTGTTTTTT. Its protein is CASSFRLTGGSTRTGELFF.

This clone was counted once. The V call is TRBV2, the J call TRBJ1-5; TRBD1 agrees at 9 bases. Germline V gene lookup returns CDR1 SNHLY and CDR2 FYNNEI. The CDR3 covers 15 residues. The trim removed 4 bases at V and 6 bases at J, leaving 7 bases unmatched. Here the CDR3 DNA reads TGTGCCAGCAGTGTTACAGGGGGCGTCTTTCAGCCCCAGCATTTT. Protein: CASSVTGGVFQPQHF.

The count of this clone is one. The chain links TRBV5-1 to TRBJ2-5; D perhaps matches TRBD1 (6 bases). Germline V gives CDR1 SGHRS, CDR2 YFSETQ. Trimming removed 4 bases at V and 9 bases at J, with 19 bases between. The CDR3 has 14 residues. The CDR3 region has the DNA TGCGCCAGCAGCCAGGACAGCCACCAGGGGTCCCAGTACTTC. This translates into CASSQDSHQGSQYF.

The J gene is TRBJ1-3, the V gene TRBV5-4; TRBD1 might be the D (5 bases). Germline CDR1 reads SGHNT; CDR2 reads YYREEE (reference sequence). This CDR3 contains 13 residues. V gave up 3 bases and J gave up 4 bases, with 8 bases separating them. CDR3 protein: CASSSGEGNTIYF. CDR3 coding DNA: TGTGCCAGCAGCTCGGGGGAGGGAAACACCATATATTTT.

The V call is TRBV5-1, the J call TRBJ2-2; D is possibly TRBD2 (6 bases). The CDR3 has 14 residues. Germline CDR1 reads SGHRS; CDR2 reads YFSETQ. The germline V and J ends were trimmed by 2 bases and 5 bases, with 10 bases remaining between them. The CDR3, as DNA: TGCGCCAGCAGCTTACGGGAGCGAACCGGGGAGCTGTTTTTT. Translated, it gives CASSLRERTGELFF.

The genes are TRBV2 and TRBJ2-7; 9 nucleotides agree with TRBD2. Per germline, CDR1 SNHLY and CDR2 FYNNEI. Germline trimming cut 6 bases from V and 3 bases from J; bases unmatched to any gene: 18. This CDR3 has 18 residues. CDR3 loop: CASSDPRRTLAGFYEQYF. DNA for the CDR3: TGTGCCAGCAGCGACCCCCGTCGCACCCTAGCGGGATTCTACGAGCAGTACTTC.

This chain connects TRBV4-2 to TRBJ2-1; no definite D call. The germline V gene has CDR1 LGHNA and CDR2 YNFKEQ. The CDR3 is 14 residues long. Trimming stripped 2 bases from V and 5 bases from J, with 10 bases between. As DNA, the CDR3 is TGTGCCAGCAGCCAACCGTTCCGGGACAATGAGCAGTTCTTC. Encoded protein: CASSQPFRDNEQFF.

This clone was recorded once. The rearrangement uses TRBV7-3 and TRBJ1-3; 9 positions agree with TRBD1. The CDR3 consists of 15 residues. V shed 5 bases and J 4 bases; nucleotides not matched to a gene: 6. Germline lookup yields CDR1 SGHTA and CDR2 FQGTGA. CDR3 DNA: TGTGCCAGCAGCATTGGGACAGGGCCCGGAAACACCATATATTTT. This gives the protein CASSIGTGPGNTIYF.

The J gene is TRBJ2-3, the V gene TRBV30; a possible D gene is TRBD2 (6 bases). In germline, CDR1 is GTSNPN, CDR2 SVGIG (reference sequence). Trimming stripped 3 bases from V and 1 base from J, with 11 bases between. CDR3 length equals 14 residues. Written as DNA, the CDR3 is TGTGCCTGGAGAAGGGCGGGACGCACAGATACGCAGTATTTT. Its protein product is CAWRRAGRTDTQYF.

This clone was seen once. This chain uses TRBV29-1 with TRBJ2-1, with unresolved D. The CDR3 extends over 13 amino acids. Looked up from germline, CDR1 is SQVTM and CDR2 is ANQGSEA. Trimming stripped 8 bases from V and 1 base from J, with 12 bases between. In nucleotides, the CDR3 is TGCAGCCGCGCCTCGGGTTCCTACAATGAGCAGTTCTTC. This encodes CSRASGSYNEQFF.

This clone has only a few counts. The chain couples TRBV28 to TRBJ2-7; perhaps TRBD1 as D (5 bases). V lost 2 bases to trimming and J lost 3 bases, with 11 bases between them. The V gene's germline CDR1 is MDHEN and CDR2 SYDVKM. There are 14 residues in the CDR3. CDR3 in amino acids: CASSLRSGIYEQYF. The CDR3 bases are TGTGCCAGCAGTTTAAGGTCAGGGATCTACGAGCAGTACTTC.

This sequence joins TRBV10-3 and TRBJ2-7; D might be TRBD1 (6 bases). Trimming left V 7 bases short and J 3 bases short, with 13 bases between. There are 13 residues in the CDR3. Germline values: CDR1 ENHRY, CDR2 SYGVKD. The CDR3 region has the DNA TGTGCCATCAAACCAGGGGCTGGCTACGAGCAGTACTTC. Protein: CAIKPGAGYEQYF.

CDR3 sequence (DNA): TGTGCCAGCTCACCATCTGAGACTAGCGGAATAACAGATACGCAGTATTTT. Translating it yields CASSPSETSGITDTQYF. The rearrangement joins TRBV18 to TRBJ2-3; 9 bases map to TRBD2. Germline values: CDR1 KGHSH, CDR2 LQKENI. V was clipped by 2 bases and J by 3 bases; unmatched bases: 9. CDR3 length: 17 amino acids.